This T cell receptor (beta chain) was observed in a study of T-cell reconstitution after alpha-beta-depleted transplantation in children (dated by TCRdb to the mid-2010s). For context, the study as a whole: T-cell immune reconstitution after TCRalphabeta/CD19-depleted allogeneic hematopoietic cell transplantation in children was quantitatively tracked in the study by means of TCR repertoire profiling. Study-level results and caveats: The apparently early alphabetaT-cell count recovery about two months after transplant was reportedly dependent on only several hundred rapidly expanded clones derived from non-depleted graft cells. The high TCRbeta diversity at day 60 in some patients was ascribed to recipient T cells and intrathymic progenitors that had survived conditioning. Hyperexpanded clone frequencies declined over subsequent months; after one year, T-cell counts and TCRbeta diversity were mostly attributed to newly produced T cells.

Trimming takes 4 bases from V and 8 bases from J, and the germline ends sit 5 bases apart. The CDR3 runs 11 amino acids, cysteine and phenylalanine included. The CDR3 DNA has 33 bases and is translated from base 1. From the germline V gene, CDR1 is MGHRA and CDR2 is YSYEKL. The library came from PCR. Instrument on record: Illumina HiSeq 2500. Molecular barcoding was employed in the preparation of TCR libraries, with unique molecular identifiers being used to normalize TCRbeta repertoire quantification. TCRdb's own reprocessing of the public reads used fastp at Q25 and MiXCR and kept productive beta chains. Each entry is one CDR3 protein sequence, shown with its most common DNA and genes. This sample comprises some 300,000 distinct CDR3 sequences, over 9% of them detected only once. The ten biggest clones cover 7.5% of the sample. This clonotype was picked up many times. Which antigen it targets is not known. Base qualities are not provided; no much larger clone lies one nucleotide away.

The intended sense of this specimen's treatment or condition label: allogeneic hematopoietic cell transplantation with graft depleted of TCRalphabeta T cells and CD19 B cells. The transplant recipients were children given TCRalphabeta/CD19-depleted allogeneic hematopoietic cell grafts. Sequencing was performed on PBMCs, taken before TCRalphabeta/CD19-depleted stem cell transplant. The V gene is TRBV4-1 and the J gene is TRBJ2-2; the D gene lacks a confident call. The TCR sequence derives from a boy younger than two with acute myeloid leukemia, due to receive a stem cell transplant. The sequence in DNA is TGCGCCAGCAGCCGAGCGGGGGAGCTGTTTTTT. Its coded protein is CASSRAGELFF.